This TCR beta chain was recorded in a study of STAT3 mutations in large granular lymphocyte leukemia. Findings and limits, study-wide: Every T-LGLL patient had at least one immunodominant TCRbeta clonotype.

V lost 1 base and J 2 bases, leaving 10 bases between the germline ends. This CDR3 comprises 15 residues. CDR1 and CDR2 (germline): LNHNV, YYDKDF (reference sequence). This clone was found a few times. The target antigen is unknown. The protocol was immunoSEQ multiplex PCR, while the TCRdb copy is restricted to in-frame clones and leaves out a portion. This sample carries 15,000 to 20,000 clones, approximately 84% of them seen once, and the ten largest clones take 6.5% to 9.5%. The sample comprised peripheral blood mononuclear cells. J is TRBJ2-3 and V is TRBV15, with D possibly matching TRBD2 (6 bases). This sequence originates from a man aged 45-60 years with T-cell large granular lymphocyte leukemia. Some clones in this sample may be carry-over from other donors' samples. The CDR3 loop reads CATSRAGLPTDTQYF. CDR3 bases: TGTGCCACCAGCAGAGCGGGACTCCCCACAGATACGCAGTATTTT.